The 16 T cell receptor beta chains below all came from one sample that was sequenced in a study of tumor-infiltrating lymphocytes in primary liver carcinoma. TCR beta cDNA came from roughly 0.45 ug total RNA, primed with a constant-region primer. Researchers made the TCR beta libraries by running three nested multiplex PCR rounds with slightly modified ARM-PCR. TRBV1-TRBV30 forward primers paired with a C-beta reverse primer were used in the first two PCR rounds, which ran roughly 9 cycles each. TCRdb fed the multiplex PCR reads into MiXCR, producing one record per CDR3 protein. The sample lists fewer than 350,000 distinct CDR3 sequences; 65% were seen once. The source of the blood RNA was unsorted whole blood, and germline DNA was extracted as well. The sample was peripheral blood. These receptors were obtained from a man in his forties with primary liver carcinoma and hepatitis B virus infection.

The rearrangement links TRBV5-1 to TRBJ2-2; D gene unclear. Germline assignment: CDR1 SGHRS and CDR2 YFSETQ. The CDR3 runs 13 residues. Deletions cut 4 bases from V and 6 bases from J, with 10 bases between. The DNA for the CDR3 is TGCGCCAGCAGCCTCTCAGTGTCCGGGGAGCTGTTTTTT. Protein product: CASSLSVSGELFF.

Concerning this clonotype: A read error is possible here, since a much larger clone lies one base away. The DNA of the CDR3 is TGCGGCAGCAGGGACAGGGCGGAGGAAAAACTGTTTTTT. Encoded protein: CGSRDRAEEKLFF. The chain couples TRBV10-2 to TRBJ1-4; 9 bases agree with TRBD1. Germline-derived CDR1 and CDR2 are WSHSY and SAAADI. This CDR3 comprises 13 residues.

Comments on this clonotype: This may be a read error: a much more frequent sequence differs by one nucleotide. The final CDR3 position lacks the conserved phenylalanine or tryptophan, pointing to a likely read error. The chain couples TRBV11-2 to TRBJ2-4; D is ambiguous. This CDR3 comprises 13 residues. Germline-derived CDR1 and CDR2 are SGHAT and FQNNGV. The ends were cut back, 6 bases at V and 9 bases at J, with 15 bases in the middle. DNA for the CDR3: TGTGCCAGCAGGGATCGGACCCACGGCATTCAGTACATC. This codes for CASRDRTHGIQYI.

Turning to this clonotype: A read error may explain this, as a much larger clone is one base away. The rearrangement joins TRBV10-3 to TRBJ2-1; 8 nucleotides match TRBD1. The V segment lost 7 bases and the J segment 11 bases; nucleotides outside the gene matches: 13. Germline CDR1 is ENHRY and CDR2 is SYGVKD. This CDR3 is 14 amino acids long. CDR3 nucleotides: TGTGCCATCAAGGCAGGGGGCGGTTTCGATAAGCAGTTCTTC. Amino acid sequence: CAIKAGGGFDKQFF.

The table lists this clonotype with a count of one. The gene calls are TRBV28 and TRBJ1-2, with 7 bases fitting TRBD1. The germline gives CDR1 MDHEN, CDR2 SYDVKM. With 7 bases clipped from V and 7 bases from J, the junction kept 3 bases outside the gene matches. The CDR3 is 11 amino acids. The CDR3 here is CASNTGAGYTF. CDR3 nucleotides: TGTGCCAGCAACACAGGGGCTGGCTACACCTTC.

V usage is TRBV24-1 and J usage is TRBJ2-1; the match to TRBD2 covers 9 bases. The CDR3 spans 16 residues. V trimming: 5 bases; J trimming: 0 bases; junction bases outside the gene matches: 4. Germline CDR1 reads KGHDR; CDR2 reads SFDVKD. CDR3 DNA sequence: TGTGCCACCAGTGCCGTTAGCGGGAGCTCCTACAATGAGCAGTTCTTC. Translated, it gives CATSAVSGSSYNEQFF.

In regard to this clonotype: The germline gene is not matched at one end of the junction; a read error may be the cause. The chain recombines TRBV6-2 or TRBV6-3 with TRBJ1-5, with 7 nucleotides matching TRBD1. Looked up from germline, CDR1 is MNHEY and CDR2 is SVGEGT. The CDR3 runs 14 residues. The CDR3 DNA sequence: TGTGCCATCAGTTACATCAGGGGGTACCAGCCCCAGCATTTT. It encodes CAISYIRGYQPQHF.

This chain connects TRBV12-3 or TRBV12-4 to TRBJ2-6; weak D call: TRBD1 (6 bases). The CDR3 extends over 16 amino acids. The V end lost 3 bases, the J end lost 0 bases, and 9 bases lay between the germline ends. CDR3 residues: CASSFRGSSGANVLTF. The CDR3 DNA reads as TGTGCCAGCAGTTTTAGGGGGAGCTCTGGGGCCAACGTCCTGACTTTC.

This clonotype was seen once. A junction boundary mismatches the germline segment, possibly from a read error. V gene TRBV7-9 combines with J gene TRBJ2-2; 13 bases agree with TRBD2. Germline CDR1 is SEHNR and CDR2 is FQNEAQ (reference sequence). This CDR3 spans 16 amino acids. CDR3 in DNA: TGTGCCAGCAGCTCGGGGACTAGCGGGGCCCGTCGGGAGCTGTCTTTT. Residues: CASSSGTSGARRELSF.

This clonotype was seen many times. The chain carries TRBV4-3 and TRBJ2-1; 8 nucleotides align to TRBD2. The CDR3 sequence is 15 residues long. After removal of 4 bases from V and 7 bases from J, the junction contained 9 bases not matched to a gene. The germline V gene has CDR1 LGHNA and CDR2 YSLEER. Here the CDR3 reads CASSPAAGGRNEQFF. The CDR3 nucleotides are TGCGCCAGCAGCCCTGCGGCGGGAGGAAGGAATGAGCAGTTCTTC.

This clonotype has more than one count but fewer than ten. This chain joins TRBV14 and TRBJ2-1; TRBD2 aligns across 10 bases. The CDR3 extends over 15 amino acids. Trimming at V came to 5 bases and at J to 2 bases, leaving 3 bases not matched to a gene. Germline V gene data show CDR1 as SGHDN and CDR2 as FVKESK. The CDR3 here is CASSVAGGPYNEQFF. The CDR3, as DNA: TGTGCCAGCAGCGTAGCGGGAGGTCCCTACAATGAGCAGTTCTTC.

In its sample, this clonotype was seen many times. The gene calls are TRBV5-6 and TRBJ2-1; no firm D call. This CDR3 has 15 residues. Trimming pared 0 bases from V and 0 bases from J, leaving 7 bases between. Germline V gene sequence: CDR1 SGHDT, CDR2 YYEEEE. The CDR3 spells CASSLVPGSYNEQFF. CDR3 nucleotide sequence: TGTGCCAGCAGCTTGGTCCCAGGCTCCTACAATGAGCAGTTCTTC. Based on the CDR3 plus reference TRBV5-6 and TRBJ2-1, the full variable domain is DAGVTQSPTHLIKTRGQQVTLRCSPKSGHDTVSWYQQALGQGPQFIFQYYEEEERQRGNFPDRFSGHQFPNYSSELNVNALLLGDSALYLCASSLVPGSYNEQFFGPGTRLTVL.

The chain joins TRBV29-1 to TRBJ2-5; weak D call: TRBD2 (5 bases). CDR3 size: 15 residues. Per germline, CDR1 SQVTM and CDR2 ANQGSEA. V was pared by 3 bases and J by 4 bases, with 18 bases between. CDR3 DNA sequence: TGCAGCGTTGAGCCCCCTAGGAGGCAAGGAGAGACCCAGTACTTC. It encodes CSVEPPRRQGETQYF.

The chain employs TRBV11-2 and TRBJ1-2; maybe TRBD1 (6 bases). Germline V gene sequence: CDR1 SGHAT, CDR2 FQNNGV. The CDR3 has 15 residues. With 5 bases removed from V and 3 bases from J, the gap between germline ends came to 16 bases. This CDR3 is CASSGLRTAHYGYTF. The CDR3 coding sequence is TGTGCCAGCAGCGGGTTAAGGACAGCACACTATGGCTACACCTTC.

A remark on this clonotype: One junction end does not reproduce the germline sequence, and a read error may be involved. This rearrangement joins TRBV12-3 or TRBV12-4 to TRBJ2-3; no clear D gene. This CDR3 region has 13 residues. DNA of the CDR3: TGTGCCACCAGTTTAGACAGCACAGATACGCAGTATTTT. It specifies CATSLDSTDTQYF.

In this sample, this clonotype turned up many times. The CDR3: CASSQKQGMNTEAFF. The DNA for the CDR3 is TGTGCCAGCAGCCAAAAACAGGGGATGAACACTGAAGCTTTCTTT. The V and J genes are TRBV4-2 and TRBJ1-1; 7 nucleotides line up with TRBD1. CDR1 and CDR2 from the germline V gene are LGHNA and YNFKEQ. V lost 2 bases and J lost 0; bases outside the gene matches: 3. The CDR3 loop spans 15 amino acids.